This record looks at one T cell receptor (beta chain) sequence and its context. Its antigen is unknown. This entry comes from a study of cytomegalovirus exposure and HLA in healthy donors. Study outcomes and limitations: Researchers counted around 180 TCR beta chains as cytomegalovirus-associated. First-cohort TCR clusters tended to co-occur in the 120 or so validation repertoires, a later analysis found.

Profiled with immunoSEQ multiplex PCR; TCRdb holds only in-frame clones, not every one. Here the sample spans about 130,000 clones, roughly 89% being singletons. J was trimmed by 0 bases and V by 8 bases; bases with no gene match: 4. Looked up from germline, CDR1 is SGHTA and CDR2 is FQGNSA. This CDR3 is 14 amino acids long. The rearrangement joins TRBV7-2 to TRBJ2-1; 7 bases fit TRBD2. The specimen sequenced was PBMCs. This TCR was recovered from a woman aged 18-30 years in good health and CMV-seronegative. CDR3 loop: CASSGGSSYNEQFF. DNA for the CDR3: TGTGCCAGCTCCGGGGGGAGCTCCTACAATGAGCAGTTCTTC.